The TCR beta chain under discussion was sequenced for a study of cytomegalovirus exposure and HLA in healthy donors. Background on the study: Among about 190 million T cells, an earlier analysis found 117 million unique TCR beta sequences.

A multiplex PCR was run with 60 Vbeta primers and 13 Jbeta primers. TCRdb's table, derived via immunoSEQ multiplex PCR, lists solely in-frame clones and lacks some. The table has under 90,000 clones, around 70% seen once; the top ten hold 6% to 9.5%. Sequencing input: PBMCs. The clonotype originates from a middle-aged man in good health and CMV-seropositive.

Here the CDR3 reads CASSPRDRVEAFF. CDR3 sequence (DNA): TGTGCCAGCAGCCCTCGGGACAGGGTTGAAGCTTTCTTT. The rearrangement joins TRBV5-4 to TRBJ1-1, with TRBD1 matching 9 bases. V trimming: 4 bases; J trimming: 7 bases; junction bases outside the gene matches: 5. Germline V gene sequence: CDR1 SGHNT, CDR2 YYREEE (reference sequence). There are 13 residues in the CDR3. The complete variable domain, with remaining parts taken from reference TRBV5-4 and TRBJ1-1, reads ETGVTQSPTHLIKTRGQQVTLRCSSQSGHNTVSWYQQALGQGPQFIFQYYREEENGRGNFPPRFSGLQFPNYSSELNVNALELDDSALYLCASSPRDRVEAFFGQGTRLTVV.